This T cell receptor beta chain came from a study of T cell clusters in autoimmune cytopenias. The study, taken as a whole, reports: Functional roles of the in silico T cell clusters still await experimental validation.

Remarks on this clonotype: Its antigen is currently unknown.

TRB rearrangements were amplified by touch-down multiplex PCR with mixed TRB-A/B primers. TCRdb re-called the multiplex PCR reads; every CDR3 protein appears as one record, without DNA. The repertoire table contains under 9,000 distinct CDR3 sequences. About 37,500 genome equivalents of blood DNA were amplified for TRB. This sample was shared with a second study, whose subject was T cell repertoires in aging, cancer and after chemotherapy. That source reports: Healthy donor repertoires were recorded over several months to years and showed clear clonal overlap. Age-matched healthy donors had significantly more diverse, less clonal blood TCR repertoires than untreated cancer patients.

Sequencing was carried out using peripheral blood. The clonotype comes from a human donor in good health.

CDR3 protein: CASSAHSYEQYF. This chain uses TRBV27 with TRBJ2-7. CDR1 is MNHEY and CDR2 is SMNVEV in the germline V gene (reference sequence). This CDR3 has 12 residues.